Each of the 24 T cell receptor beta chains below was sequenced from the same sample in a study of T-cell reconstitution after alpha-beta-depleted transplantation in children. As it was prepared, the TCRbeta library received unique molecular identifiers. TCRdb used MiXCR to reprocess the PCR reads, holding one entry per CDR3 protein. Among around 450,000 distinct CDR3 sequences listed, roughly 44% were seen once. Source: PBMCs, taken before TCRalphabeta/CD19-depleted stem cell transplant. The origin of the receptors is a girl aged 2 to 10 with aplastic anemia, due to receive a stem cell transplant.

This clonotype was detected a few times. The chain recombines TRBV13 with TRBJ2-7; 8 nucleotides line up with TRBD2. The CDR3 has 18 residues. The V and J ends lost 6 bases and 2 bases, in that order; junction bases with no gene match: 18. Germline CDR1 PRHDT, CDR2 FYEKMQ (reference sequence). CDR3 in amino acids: CASRPPGLGLRQPYEQYF. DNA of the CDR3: TGTGCCAGCAGGCCCCCGGGACTAGGACTGCGCCAGCCCTACGAGCAGTACTTC.

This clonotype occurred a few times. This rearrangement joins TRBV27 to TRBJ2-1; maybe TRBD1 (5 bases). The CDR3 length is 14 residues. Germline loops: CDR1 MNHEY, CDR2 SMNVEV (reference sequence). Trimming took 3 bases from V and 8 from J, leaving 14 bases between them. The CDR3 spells CASSFLATGHEQFF. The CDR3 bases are TGTGCCAGCAGTTTTTTGGCAACAGGCCATGAGCAGTTCTTC.

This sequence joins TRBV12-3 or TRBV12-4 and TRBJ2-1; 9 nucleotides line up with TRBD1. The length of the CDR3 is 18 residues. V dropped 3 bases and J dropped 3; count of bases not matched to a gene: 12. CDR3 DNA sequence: TGTGCCAGCAGTTTTCCTATCACGGGACAGGGACGCTACAATGAGCAGTTCTTC. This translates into CASSFPITGQGRYNEQFF.

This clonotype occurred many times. The CDR3 DNA reads as TGTGCCACCAGACTGGACAGCTCCTACGAGCAGTACTTC. As protein: CATRLDSSYEQYF. The V call is TRBV28, the J call TRBJ2-7; tentative D call: TRBD1 (6 bases). This CDR3 comprises 13 residues. Germline V gives CDR1 MDHEN, CDR2 SYDVKM. The V and J ends lost 10 bases and 0 bases respectively, with 13 bases between them.

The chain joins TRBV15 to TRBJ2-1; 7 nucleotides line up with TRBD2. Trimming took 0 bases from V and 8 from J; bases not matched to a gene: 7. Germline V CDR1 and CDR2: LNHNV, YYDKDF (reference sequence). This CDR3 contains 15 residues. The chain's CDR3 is CATSRDPTSPDEQFF. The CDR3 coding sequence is TGTGCCACCAGCAGAGATCCGACTAGCCCTGATGAGCAGTTCTTC.

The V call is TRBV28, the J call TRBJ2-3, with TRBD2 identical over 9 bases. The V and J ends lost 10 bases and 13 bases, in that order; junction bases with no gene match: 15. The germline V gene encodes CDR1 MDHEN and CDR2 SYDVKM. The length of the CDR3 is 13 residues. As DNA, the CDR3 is TGTGCCACCGGGACTAGCTCATACCTTCGCGAGTATTTT. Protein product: CATGTSSYLREYF.

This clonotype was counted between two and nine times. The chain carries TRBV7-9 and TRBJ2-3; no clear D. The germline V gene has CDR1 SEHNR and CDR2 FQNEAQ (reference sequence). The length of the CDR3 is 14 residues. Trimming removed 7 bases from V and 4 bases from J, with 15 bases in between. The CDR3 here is CASTTAESSDTQYF. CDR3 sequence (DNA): TGTGCCAGCACTACGGCAGAGTCATCAGATACGCAGTATTTT.

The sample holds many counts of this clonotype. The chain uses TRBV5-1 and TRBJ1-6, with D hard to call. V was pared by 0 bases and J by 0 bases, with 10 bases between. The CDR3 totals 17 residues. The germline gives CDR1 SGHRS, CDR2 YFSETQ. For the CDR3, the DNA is TGCGCCAGCAGCTTGGGAGGCAGGAGCTCCTATAATTCACCCCTCCACTTT. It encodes CASSLGGRSSYNSPLHF.

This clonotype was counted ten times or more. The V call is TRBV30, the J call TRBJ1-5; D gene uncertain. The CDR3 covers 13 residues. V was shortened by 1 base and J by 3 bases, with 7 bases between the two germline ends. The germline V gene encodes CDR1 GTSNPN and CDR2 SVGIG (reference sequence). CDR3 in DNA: TGTGCCTGGAGTGGTAAATTCAATCAGCCCCAGCATTTT. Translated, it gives CAWSGKFNQPQHF.

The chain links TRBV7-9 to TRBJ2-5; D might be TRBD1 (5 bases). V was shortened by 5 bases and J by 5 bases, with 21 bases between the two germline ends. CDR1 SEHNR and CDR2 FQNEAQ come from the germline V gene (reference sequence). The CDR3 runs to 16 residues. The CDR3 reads CASSPPTGSRQETQYF. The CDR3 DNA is TGTGCCAGCAGCCCCCCCACTGGGTCGCGACAGGAGACCCAGTACTTC.

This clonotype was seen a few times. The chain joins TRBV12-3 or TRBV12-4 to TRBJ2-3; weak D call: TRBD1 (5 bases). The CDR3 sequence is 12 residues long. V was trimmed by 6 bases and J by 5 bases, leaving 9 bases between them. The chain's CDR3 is CASSPGIDTQYF. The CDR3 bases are TGTGCCAGCAGCCCAGGGATAGATACGCAGTATTTT.

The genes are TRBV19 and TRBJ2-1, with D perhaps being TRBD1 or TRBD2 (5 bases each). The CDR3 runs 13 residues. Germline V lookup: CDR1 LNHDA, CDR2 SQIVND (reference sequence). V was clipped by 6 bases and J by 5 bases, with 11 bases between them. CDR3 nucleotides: TGTGCCAGTAGGCAGCAGGGACACAATGAGCAGTTCTTC. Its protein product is CASRQQGHNEQFF.

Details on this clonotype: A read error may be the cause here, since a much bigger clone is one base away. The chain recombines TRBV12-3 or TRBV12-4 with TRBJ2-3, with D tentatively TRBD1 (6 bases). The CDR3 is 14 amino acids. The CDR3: CASSLNVGADTQSF. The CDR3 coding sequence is TGTGCCAGCAGTTTGAACGTGGGGGCAGATACGCAGTCTTTT.

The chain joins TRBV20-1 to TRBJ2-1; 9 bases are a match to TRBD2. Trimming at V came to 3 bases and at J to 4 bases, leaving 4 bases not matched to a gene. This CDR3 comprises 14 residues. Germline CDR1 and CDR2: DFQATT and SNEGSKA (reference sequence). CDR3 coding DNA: TGCAGTGCTAGGACTAGCGGCTTTTACAATGAGCAGTTCTTC. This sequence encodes CSARTSGFYNEQFF.

This chain's CDR3 is CSASFQGVNTEAFF. As DNA, the CDR3 is TGCAGTGCTAGTTTTCAGGGGGTGAACACTGAAGCTTTCTTT. This chain links TRBV20-1 with TRBJ1-1; TRBD1 aligns across 7 bases. The junction had 4 bases not matched to a gene; V was cut back by 3 bases and J by 0 bases. Germline assignment: CDR1 DFQATT and CDR2 SNEGSKA (reference sequence). The CDR3 is 14 amino acids.

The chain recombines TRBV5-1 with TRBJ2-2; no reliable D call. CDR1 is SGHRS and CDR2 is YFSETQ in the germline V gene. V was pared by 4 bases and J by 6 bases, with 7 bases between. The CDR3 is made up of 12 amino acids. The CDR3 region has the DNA TGCGCCAGCAGCCTCCAGGCCGGGGAGCTGTTTTTT. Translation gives CASSLQAGELFF.

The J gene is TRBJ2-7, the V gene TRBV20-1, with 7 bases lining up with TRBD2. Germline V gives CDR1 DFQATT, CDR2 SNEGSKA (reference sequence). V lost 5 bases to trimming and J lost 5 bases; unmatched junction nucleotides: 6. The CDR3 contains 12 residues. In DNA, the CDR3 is TGCAGTGCTGTGACGAGCGGGGACGAGCAGTACTTC. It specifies CSAVTSGDEQYF.

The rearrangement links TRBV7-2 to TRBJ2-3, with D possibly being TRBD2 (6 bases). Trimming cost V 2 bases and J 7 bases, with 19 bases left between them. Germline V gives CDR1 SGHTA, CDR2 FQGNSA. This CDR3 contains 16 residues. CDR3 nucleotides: TGTGCCAGCAGCTTACCCGTCGGAGGGGCGACAAATACGCAGTATTTT. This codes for CASSLPVGGATNTQYF.

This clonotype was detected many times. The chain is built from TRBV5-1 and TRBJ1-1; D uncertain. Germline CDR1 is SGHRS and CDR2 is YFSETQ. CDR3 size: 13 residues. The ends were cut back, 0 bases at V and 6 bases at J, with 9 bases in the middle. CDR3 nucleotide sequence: TGCGCCAGCAGCTTGGCCTCTCTGTCTGAAGCTTTCTTT. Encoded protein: CASSLASLSEAFF.

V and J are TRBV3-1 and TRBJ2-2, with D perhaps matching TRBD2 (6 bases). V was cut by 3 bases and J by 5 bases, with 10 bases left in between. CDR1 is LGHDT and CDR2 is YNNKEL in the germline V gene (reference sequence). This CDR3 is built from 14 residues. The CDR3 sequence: CASSQSGTTGELFF. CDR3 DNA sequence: TGTGCCAGCAGCCAGTCCGGGACTACCGGGGAGCTGTTTTTT.

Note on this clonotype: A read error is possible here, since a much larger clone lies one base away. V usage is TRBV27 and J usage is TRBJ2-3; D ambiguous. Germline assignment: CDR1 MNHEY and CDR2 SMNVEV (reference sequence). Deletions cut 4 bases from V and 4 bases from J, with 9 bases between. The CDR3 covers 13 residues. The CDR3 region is CASSSSTADTQYF. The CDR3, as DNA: TGTGCCAGCAGTTCCTCAACCGCAGATACGCAGTATTTT.

CDR3 amino acids: CASSYSADPLKQYF. CDR3 coding DNA: TGCGCCAGCAGCTATTCAGCGGACCCCTTGAAGCAGTACTTC. This chain links TRBV5-1 with TRBJ2-7; possibly TRBD2 for D (5 bases). Trimming took 3 bases from V and 8 from J, leaving 18 bases between them. The germline V gene encodes CDR1 SGHRS and CDR2 YFSETQ. The CDR3 length is 14 residues.

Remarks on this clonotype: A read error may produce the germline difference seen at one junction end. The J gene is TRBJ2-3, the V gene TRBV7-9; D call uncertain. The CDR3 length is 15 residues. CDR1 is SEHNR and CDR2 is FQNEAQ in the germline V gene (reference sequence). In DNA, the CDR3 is TGTGCCAGCAGCTTAGAGCCCTTCTACACAGATACACAGTATTTT. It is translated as CASSLEPFYTDTQYF.

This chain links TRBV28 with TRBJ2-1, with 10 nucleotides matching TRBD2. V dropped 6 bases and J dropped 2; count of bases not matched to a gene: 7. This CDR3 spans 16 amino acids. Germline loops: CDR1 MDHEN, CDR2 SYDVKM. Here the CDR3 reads CASRDAAGGPYNEQFF. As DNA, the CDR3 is TGTGCCAGCAGGGACGCAGCGGGAGGGCCCTACAATGAGCAGTTCTTC.